Below are 31 T cell receptor beta chains sequenced from a single sample in a study of blood T cell repertoires in COVID-19. The protocol was immunoSEQ multiplex PCR, while the TCRdb copy is restricted to in-frame clones and leaves out a portion. The sample has some 240,000 clones, less than 85% seen once. Sequencing input: peripheral blood. The receptors were sampled from a woman aged 70-85 years with acute or convalescent COVID-19.

The gene calls are TRBV19 and TRBJ2-2; TRBD1 agrees at 12 bases. The V and J ends lost 6 bases and 3 bases, in that order; junction bases with no gene match: 20. This CDR3 contains 21 residues. Germline CDR1 reads LNHDA; CDR2 reads SQIVND (reference sequence). The CDR3 nucleotides are TGTGCCAGTAGCCCCAATAGACCGGGACAGGGGGCGTCTCATTACACCGGGGAGCTGTTTTTT. Amino acid sequence: CASSPNRPGQGASHYTGELFF.

This chain uses TRBV10-1 with TRBJ2-1; 7 positions agree with TRBD1. Germline CDR1 is WNHNN and CDR2 is SYGVQD (reference sequence). This CDR3 spans 16 amino acids. With V trimmed by 6 bases and J by 2 bases, 10 bases remained unmatched. CDR3 bases: TGCGCCAGCAGCCAAACCACAGGGGCAGCCTACAATGAGCAGTTCTTC. It specifies CASSQTTGAAYNEQFF.

The chain uses TRBV5-1 and TRBJ1-3, with D hard to call. Germline CDR1 and CDR2: SGHRS and YFSETQ. The CDR3 is made up of 16 amino acids. V shed 2 bases and J shed 0 bases, with 12 bases lying between them. The CDR3 region has the DNA TGCGCCAGCAGCTTCGGGGAGAATAACTCTGGAAACACCATATATTTT. It yields the protein CASSFGENNSGNTIYF.

The chain joins TRBV18 to TRBJ2-3; TRBD2 aligns across 7 bases. CDR1 and CDR2 from the germline V gene are KGHSH and LQKENI. The CDR3 is 16 amino acids. The junction had 6 bases not matched to a gene; V was cut back by 1 base and J by 2 bases. CDR3 loop: CASSPRSAGYTDTQYF. CDR3 sequence (DNA): TGTGCCAGCTCACCACGGTCAGCGGGGTACACAGATACGCAGTATTTT.

Worth noting for this clone: Other DNA sequences in the same sample also yield this CDR3. V gene TRBV7-9 combines with J gene TRBJ2-5; a possible D gene is TRBD2 (5 bases). This CDR3 region has 16 residues. V lost 3 bases and J lost 4, with 18 bases in between. Germline-derived CDR1 and CDR2 are SEHNR and FQNEAQ (reference sequence). The DNA for the CDR3 is TGTGCCAGCAGCTTGCGCGAGGGAGCCGCCCCAGAGACCCAGTACTTC. Residues: CASSLREGAAPETQYF.

The chain employs TRBV7-2 and TRBJ2-5; D is perhaps TRBD2 (6 bases). The CDR3 loop spans 14 amino acids. CDR1 and CDR2 from the germline V gene are SGHTA and FQGNSA. The V end lost 6 bases, the J end lost 4 bases, and 15 bases lay between the germline ends. DNA for the CDR3: TGTGCCAGCAGTCCCAACGGGGGAGCAGAGACCCAGTACTTC. Protein: CASSPNGGAETQYF.

The chain recombines TRBV24-1 with TRBJ1-5, with D possibly matching TRBD1 (6 bases). CDR1 is KGHDR and CDR2 is SFDVKD in the germline V gene. This CDR3 comprises 14 residues. V was pared by 6 bases and J by 5 bases, with 13 bases between. The CDR3 loop is CATSWGGGHQPQHF. The CDR3, as DNA: TGTGCCACCAGTTGGGGCGGGGGCCATCAGCCCCAGCATTTT.

This chain joins TRBV6-5 and TRBJ1-2; 8 bases match TRBD1. Germline loops: CDR1 MNHEY, CDR2 SVGAGI. The V segment lost 7 bases and the J segment 7 bases; nucleotides outside the gene matches: 8. This CDR3 region has 13 residues. CDR3 in amino acids: CASTWAGGSGYTF. The CDR3 DNA reads as TGTGCCAGCACCTGGGCAGGGGGCTCTGGCTACACCTTC.

This clone was detected only a few times. The chain employs TRBV6-2 or TRBV6-3 and TRBJ2-1; 10 nucleotides line up with TRBD2. The J segment lost 4 bases and the V segment lost 5 bases, leaving 8 bases of the junction unmatched. Germline CDR1 is MNHEY and CDR2 is SVGEGT. The CDR3 spans 16 residues. The CDR3 nucleotides read TGTGCCAGCAGTGGATTAGCGGGGGGACTTTACAATGAGCAGTTCTTC. It codes for CASSGLAGGLYNEQFF.

V and J are TRBV11-2 and TRBJ2-7; 7 bases agree with TRBD2. V shed 4 bases, J shed 1 base, and the junction held 1 base outside the gene matches. There are 13 residues in the CDR3. Per the germline V gene, CDR1 is SGHAT and CDR2 is FQNNGV. CDR3 residues: CASSWGGSYEQYV. The CDR3 nucleotides read TGTGCCAGCAGCTGGGGGGGGTCCTACGAGCAGTACGTC.

Here the CDR3 DNA reads TGTGCCAGCAGCTTCCAGGGGGCCGGGGAGCTGTTTTTT. It translates to CASSFQGAGELFF. The rearrangement links TRBV12-3 or TRBV12-4 to TRBJ2-2, with 7 bases that match TRBD1. The CDR3 has 13 residues. Trimming took 6 bases from V and 6 from J; bases not matched to a gene: 4.

V and J are TRBV7-9 and TRBJ1-6; D call uncertain. This CDR3 is 11 amino acids long. In germline, CDR1 is SEHNR, CDR2 FQNEAQ (reference sequence). V gave up 6 bases and J gave up 8 bases, with 5 bases separating them. For the CDR3, the DNA is TGTGCCAGCAGTCGTGATTCACCCCTCCACTTT. As protein: CASSRDSPLHF.

The chain recombines TRBV4-3 with TRBJ2-1; 10 bases match TRBD2. The CDR3 has 14 amino acids. Germline values: CDR1 LGHNA, CDR2 YSLEER. V lost 3 bases to trimming and J lost 10 bases; unmatched junction nucleotides: 6. The CDR3 DNA reads TGCGCCAGCAGCCACTCTAGCGGGGGCGAGGAGCAGTTCTTC. Protein product: CASSHSSGGEEQFF.

This clone has more than one count but fewer than ten. The gene calls are TRBV7-9 and TRBJ1-5, with 9 bases that match TRBD1. The CDR3 loop spans 15 amino acids. The ends lost 0 bases at V and 7 bases at J; junction bases unmatched: 4. The germline V gene has CDR1 SEHNR and CDR2 FQNEAQ (reference sequence). In DNA, the CDR3 is TGTGCCAGCAGCTTAGCGACAGGGGGTAGCCAGCCCCAGCATTTT. Amino acids: CASSLATGGSQPQHF.

This chain links TRBV3-1 (or the pseudogene TRBV3-2) with TRBJ1-2; no clear D. V was cut by 5 bases and J by 6 bases, with 7 bases left in between. The germline gives CDR1 LGHDT, CDR2 YNNKEL (reference sequence). The CDR3 is 11 amino acids. The CDR3: CASSTIDGYTF. The CDR3 DNA reads as TGTGCCAGCAGCACTATAGATGGCTACACCTTC.

The chain couples TRBV30 to TRBJ2-5, with 10 bases matching TRBD2. CDR3 length: 15 residues. J was trimmed by 4 bases and V by 4 bases; bases with no gene match: 9. CDR1 GTSNPN and CDR2 SVGIG come from the germline V gene (reference sequence). CDR3 DNA: TGTGCCTGGACCCAGGGGTTAGCGGGGGGAGAGACCCAGTACTTC. Translating it yields CAWTQGLAGGETQYF. Based on the CDR3 plus reference TRBV30 and TRBJ2-5, the full variable domain is SQTIHQWPATLVQPVGSPLSLECTVEGTSNPNLYWYRQAAGRGLQLLFYSVGIGQISSEVPQNLSASRPQDRQFILSSKKLLLSDSGFYLCAWTQGLAGGETQYFGPGTRLLVL.

The chain carries TRBV15 and TRBJ1-6; TRBD1 matches at 7 bases. The CDR3 covers 15 residues. Germline V gene sequence: CDR1 LNHNV, CDR2 YYDKDF (reference sequence). Trimming cost V 0 bases and J 7 bases; bases outside gene matches: 3. The CDR3, as DNA: TGTGCCACCAGCAGAGAGGCAGGGGGGAATTCACCCCTCCACTTT. Its translation is CATSREAGGNSPLHF.

The chain uses TRBV3-1 (or the pseudogene TRBV3-2) and TRBJ2-7; the D is unclear. The ends were cut back, 4 bases at V and 0 bases at J, with 10 bases in the middle. Germline V gene sequence: CDR1 LGHDT, CDR2 YNNKEL (reference sequence). The CDR3 is 14 residues long. DNA for the CDR3: TGTGCCAGCAGCCCTCAGGTTAACTCCTACGAGCAGTACTTC. It encodes CASSPQVNSYEQYF.

The chain has TRBV19 and TRBJ1-1; D is uncertain. The germline V and J ends were trimmed by 6 bases and 0 bases, with 11 bases remaining between them. The germline gives CDR1 LNHDA, CDR2 SQIVND (reference sequence). There are 14 residues in the CDR3. DNA of the CDR3: TGTGCCAGTAGGCGGGATTCAATGAACACTGAAGCTTTCTTT. Encoded protein: CASRRDSMNTEAFF.

This rearrangement joins TRBV19 to TRBJ2-5; 9 bases are a match to TRBD2. Trimming at V came to 5 bases and at J to 3 bases, leaving 13 bases not matched to a gene. CDR3 length: 17 amino acids. Germline V gene data show CDR1 as LNHDA and CDR2 as SQIVND (reference sequence). The CDR3 DNA is TGTGCCAGTAGTCCCGCAGGGCGGCGGGGGGGCGAAGAGACCCAGTACTTC. Protein sequence: CASSPAGRRGGEETQYF.

The rearrangement uses TRBV5-5 and TRBJ2-4; TRBD2 is a possible D gene (5 bases). Germline V CDR1 and CDR2: SGHKS, YYEKEE (reference sequence). V was pared by 5 bases and J by 1 base, with 16 bases between. CDR3 length: 16 amino acids. The CDR3 DNA sequence: TGTGCCAGCAGAAGAGGGCCCGAGGTCGCCAAAAACATTCAGTACTTC. The encoded protein is CASRRGPEVAKNIQYF.

The CDR3 DNA sequence: TGCGCCAGCAGCTTGGTTCAAGGGGTCGAGCAGTACTTC. Its translation: CASSLVQGVEQYF. The chain employs TRBV5-1 and TRBJ2-7, with a possible D match to TRBD1 (5 bases). The CDR3 runs to 13 residues. Germline CDR1 and CDR2: SGHRS and YFSETQ. The V and J ends lost 0 bases and 6 bases respectively, with 10 bases between them.

V and J are TRBV6-5 and TRBJ2-1, with TRBD2 identical over 7 bases. The CDR3 covers 15 residues. The V and J ends lost 1 base and 5 bases, in that order; junction bases with no gene match: 5. Germline loops: CDR1 MNHEY, CDR2 SVGAGI. CDR3 DNA sequence: TGTGCCAGCAGTTACTGGGGGGGGGTTGACAATGAGCAGTTCTTC. This gives the protein CASSYWGGVDNEQFF.

The chain has TRBV3-1 (or the pseudogene TRBV3-2) and TRBJ2-1, with D perhaps matching TRBD2 (6 bases). V was cut by 4 bases and J by 3 bases, with 13 bases left in between. Per germline, CDR1 LGHDT and CDR2 YNNKEL (reference sequence). This CDR3 has 15 amino acids. DNA of the CDR3: TGTGCCAGCAGCCCGAGGCGGGGAGACTACAATGAGCAGTTCTTC. It is translated as CASSPRRGDYNEQFF.

This clone has a single count. The chain combines TRBV14 with TRBJ2-5, with 11 bases identical to TRBD2. CDR1 is SGHDN and CDR2 is FVKESK in the germline V gene. The CDR3 totals 16 residues. V lost 2 bases, J lost 5 bases, and 7 bases stayed unmatched. The DNA for the CDR3 is TGTGCCAGCAGCCAACAAAGACTAGCGGGGCGGGAGACCCAGTACTTC. Its protein is CASSQQRLAGRETQYF.

The rearrangement links TRBV5-1 to TRBJ1-2; 11 nucleotides match TRBD1. V dropped 4 bases and J dropped 4; count of bases not matched to a gene: 6. Germline V gene sequence: CDR1 SGHRS, CDR2 YFSETQ. The CDR3 is 15 residues long. The CDR3 protein is CASSTGQGDLYGYTF. The CDR3 DNA follows: TGCGCCAGCAGCACGGGACAGGGGGATCTCTATGGCTACACCTTC.

The chain has TRBV10-1 and TRBJ2-1, with a tentative D call TRBD1 (6 bases). The CDR3 covers 13 residues. Looked up from germline, CDR1 is WNHNN and CDR2 is SYGVQD (reference sequence). V lost 7 bases to trimming and J lost 6 bases, with 13 bases between them. CDR3 amino acids: CASNRDIGNEQFF. The CDR3 DNA reads as TGCGCCAGCAACCGGGACATAGGCAATGAGCAGTTCTTC.

The chain carries TRBV10-3 and TRBJ1-6; no firm D call. This CDR3 has 14 residues. Germline CDR1 and CDR2: ENHRY and SYGVKD. The ends were cut back, 6 bases at V and 7 bases at J, with 13 bases in the middle. The CDR3 is CAISSEIGNSPLHF. CDR3 in DNA: TGTGCCATCAGCTCCGAGATCGGGAATTCACCCCTCCACTTT.

J is TRBJ1-2 and V is TRBV30; no reliable D call. The CDR3 sequence is 16 residues long. V shed 2 bases and J shed 9 bases, with 25 bases lying between them. Germline V gene data show CDR1 as GTSNPN and CDR2 as SVGIG (reference sequence). This CDR3 is CAWSPPSPKAGIRYTF. DNA of the CDR3: TGTGCCTGGAGTCCCCCCTCCCCGAAGGCGGGGATTCGCTACACCTTC. Looking up the rest from reference TRBV30 and TRBJ1-2 gives the full variable domain: SQTIHQWPATLVQPVGSPLSLECTVEGTSNPNLYWYRQAAGRGLQLLFYSVGIGQISSEVPQNLSASRPQDRQFILSSKKLLLSDSGFYLCAWSPPSPKAGIRYTFGSGTRLTVV.

The CDR3 DNA reads TGTGCCAGCAGCTTTTACGGTGGAGAGACCCAGTACTTC. It codes for CASSFYGGETQYF. V is TRBV7-8 and J is TRBJ2-5; D not certain. The CDR3 runs to 13 residues. Trimming removed 3 bases at V and 4 bases at J, with 9 bases between. Germline V gene data show CDR1 as SGHVS and CDR2 as FQNEAQ.

The J gene is TRBJ1-2, the V gene TRBV6-5; 9 bases line up with TRBD1. The V segment lost 6 bases and the J segment 8 bases; nucleotides outside the gene matches: 10. The germline gives CDR1 MNHEY, CDR2 SVGAGI. CDR3 length: 14 amino acids. The CDR3 DNA sequence: TGTGCCAGCAGGTCCGGGACAGGGATGGGAGGCTACACCTTC. The encoded protein is CASRSGTGMGGYTF.